A selection of T cell receptor beta chains follows, all from one sample in a study of T cells in Graves' hyperthyroidism and ophthalmopathy. One entry per CDR3 protein, called by TCRdb with MiXCR from the multiplex PCR reads. This table has around 400,000 distinct CDR3 sequences, around 16% appearing once. The sequencing input was blood. These receptors originate from a woman aged 18 to 35 with Graves' hyperthyroidism that later progressed to Graves' ophthalmopathy. The CDR3 runs from the conserved cysteine through the conserved F or W. The order of the fields is clone size, D gene, V gene, J gene, CDR3 protein, CDR3 DNA. D genes are given only for firm matches. Expanded clones are given a class, and other clones once, few, many or no size at all.

-,TRBD2,TRBV20-1,TRBJ2-7,CSVEGLAGADYEQYF,TGCAGCGTTGAAGGACTAGCGGGAGCCGACTACGAGCAGTACTTC
many,-,TRBV27,TRBJ1-2,CASSLSGPKSGGYTF,TGTGCCAGCAGTTTATCAGGACCTAAATCGGGTGGCTACACCTTC
many,-,TRBV28,TRBJ1-1,CASTGYTEAFF,TGTGCCAGCACAGGATACACTGAAGCTTTCTTT
few,-,TRBV6-5,TRBJ2-2,CASSFRSGGELFF,TGTGCCAGCAGTTTTCGGAGTGGCGGGGAGCTGTTTTTT
-,-,TRBV3-1,TRBJ1-4,CASSREGRVNERLFF,TGTGCCAGCAGCCGGGAGGGACGGGTTAATGAAAGACTGTTTTTT
-,TRBD2,TRBV28,TRBJ2-3,CATSDSGRGTDTQYF,TGTGCCACCTCCGACAGCGGGAGGGGCACAGATACGCAGTATTTT
many,-,TRBV2,TRBJ2-3,CASLGFGTDTQYF,TGTGCCAGCCTAGGTTTTGGCACAGATACGCAGTATTTT
many,TRBD2,TRBV7-2,TRBJ2-1,CASRPGTSRAEQFF,TGTGCCAGCAGACCCGGGACTAGTCGGGCTGAGCAGTTCTTC
few,-,TRBV20-1,TRBJ2-1,CSARGRMENEQFF,TGCAGTGCTAGAGGGAGGATGGAGAATGAGCAGTTCTTC
many,TRBD2,TRBV6-1,TRBJ2-5,CARYPMAGLAEQETQYF,TGTGCCCGCTACCCTATGGCGGGACTAGCTGAACAAGAGACCCAGTACTTC
-,-,TRBV29-1,TRBJ2-1,CSAEAGRSGSYNEQFF,TGCAGCGCCGAGGCCGGCCGGTCTGGCTCCTACAATGAGCAGTTCTTC
few,TRBD2,TRBV6-2/TRBV6-3,TRBJ2-1,CASSIVGGPNNEQFF,TGTGCCAGCAGTATAGTGGGAGGGCCGAACAATGAGCAGTTCTTC
many,TRBD2,TRBV3-1,TRBJ2-2,CASSQVAGGPGGELFF,TGTGCCAGCAGCCAAGTAGCGGGAGGGCCCGGCGGGGAGCTGTTTTTT
many,-,TRBV6-1,TRBJ2-3,CASRDSGVPTDTQYF,TGTGCCAGCAGAGATAGCGGAGTACCCACAGATACGCAGTATTTT
-,-,TRBV18,TRBJ1-5,CASSPSVGISNQPQHF,TGTGCCAGCTCACCTTCGGTAGGGATTAGCAATCAGCCCCAGCATTTT
many,-,TRBV20-1,TRBJ1-1,CSAADENTEAFF,TGCAGTGCCGCCGATGAGAACACTGAAGCTTTCTTT
many,TRBD2,TRBV7-8,TRBJ2-7,CASSLVGGRNYEQYF,TGTGCCAGCAGCTTAGTGGGCGGGAGAAACTACGAGCAGTACTTC
-,TRBD2,TRBV4-2,TRBJ2-7,CASSPSFVGLAESGGSYEQYF,TGTGCCAGCAGCCCCTCTTTCGTCGGACTAGCGGAATCCGGAGGCTCCTACGAGCAGTACTTC
many,TRBD1,TRBV20-1,TRBJ2-7,CSARYTGGESYEQYF,TGCAGTGCTAGATACACAGGGGGTGAGTCCTACGAGCAGTACTTC
-,-,TRBV15,TRBJ1-5,CATSRAGTNQPQHF,TGTGCCACCAGCAGAGCAGGGACCAATCAGCCCCAGCATTTT
-,-,TRBV20-1,TRBJ2-1,CSASQAGNYKDEQFF,TGCAGTGCCTCTCAGGCGGGGAACTACAAGGATGAGCAGTTCTTC
many,TRBD1,TRBV28,TRBJ2-1,CASSRRDRAYNEQFF,TGTGCCAGCAGTCGCCGGGACAGGGCTTACAATGAGCAGTTCTTC
many,-,TRBV28,TRBJ2-7,CASSLTYPIFEQYF,TGTGCCAGCAGTTTAACGTATCCCATATTCGAGCAGTACTTC
many,TRBD2,TRBV7-2,TRBJ2-7,CASSRLAGGQEQYF,TGTGCCAGCAGCCGACTAGCGGGAGGGCAAGAGCAGTACTTC
-,-,TRBV10-2,TRBJ2-1,CASSPRTKSYNEKFF,TGCGCCAGCAGCCCTCGGACAAAGTCCTACAATGAGAAGTTCTTC
many,-,TRBV5-1,TRBJ2-2,CASSLGHGNTGELFF,TGCGCCAGCAGCTTGGGACATGGAAACACCGGGGAGCTGTTTTTT
few,-,TRBV5-1,TRBJ2-3,CASSLAGWGRRSTDTQYF,TGCGCCAGCAGCTTGGCTGGATGGGGGCGTCGTAGCACAGATACGCAGTATTTT